The 18 T cell receptor beta chains below were found in one sample sequenced in a study of OX40 agonist ivuxolimab in advanced cancers. The protocol was immunoSEQ multiplex PCR, while the TCRdb copy is restricted to in-frame clones and leaves out a portion. The sample shows tens of thousands of clones, approximately 86% of them seen only once. The material was CD4+ or CD8+ T cells sorted from blood, obtained in a trial of the OX40 agonist ivuxolimab. The receptors come from an adult with an advanced solid tumor such as melanoma, head and neck, liver or kidney cancer.

CDR3 nucleotides: TGTGCCAGCAGCTTTACAGGGGGAAATGGCTACACCTTC. Translation: CASSFTGGNGYTF. This sequence joins TRBV5-4 and TRBJ1-2; 8 positions agree with TRBD1. Germline values: CDR1 SGHNT, CDR2 YYREEE (reference sequence). The CDR3 has 13 amino acids. V shed 2 bases, J shed 6 bases, and the junction held 3 bases outside the gene matches.

This clone has a handful of counts. The rearrangement links TRBV2 to TRBJ2-4, with D hard to call. The germline gives CDR1 SNHLY, CDR2 FYNNEI. The length of the CDR3 is 14 residues. V lost 7 bases, J lost 1 base, and 11 bases lay in between. This chain's CDR3 is CASIEQMAKNIQYF. CDR3 coding DNA: TGTGCCAGCATAGAGCAGATGGCCAAAAACATTCAGTACTTC.

The genes are TRBV29-1 and TRBJ1-2, with 7 positions matching TRBD1. V dropped 4 bases and J dropped 6; count of bases not matched to a gene: 5. This CDR3 has 12 residues. Germline lookup yields CDR1 SQVTM and CDR2 ANQGSEA. The CDR3 nucleotides are TGCAGCGTTGTAGAGGGGGCCAATGGCTACACCTTC. It yields the protein CSVVEGANGYTF. Complete variable domain (other parts from reference TRBV29-1 and TRBJ1-2): SAVISQKPSRDICQRGTSLTIQCQVDSQVTMMFWYRQQPGQSLTLIATANQGSEATYESGFVIDKFPISRPNLTFSTLTVSNMSPEDSSIYLCSVVEGANGYTFGSGTRLTVV.

V and J are TRBV5-1 and TRBJ2-3; D ambiguous. The V gene lost 1 base and the J gene lost 2 bases, with 8 bases spanning the gap. The length of the CDR3 is 14 residues. Germline assignment: CDR1 SGHRS and CDR2 YFSETQ. The CDR3 sequence: CASSLSQITDTQYF. The CDR3 region has the DNA TGCGCCAGCAGCTTGAGCCAGATCACAGATACGCAGTATTTT.

V usage is TRBV19 and J usage is TRBJ2-5; the match to TRBD2 covers 8 bases. This CDR3 contains 15 residues. In germline, CDR1 is LNHDA, CDR2 SQIVND (reference sequence). V gave up 7 bases and J gave up 2 bases; unmatched junction bases: 9. The CDR3: CASKDSGEVQETQYF. The CDR3 region has the DNA TGTGCCAGTAAGGATAGCGGGGAGGTACAAGAGACCCAGTACTTC.

The chain is built from TRBV30 and TRBJ1-3, with 7 bases fitting TRBD1. Germline V CDR1 and CDR2: GTSNPN, SVGIG (reference sequence). Unmatched junction bases numbered 2, after V lost 4 bases and J lost 2 bases. The CDR3 is 13 amino acids. The CDR3 is CAWTGTAGNTIYF. In DNA form, the CDR3 reads TGTGCCTGGACCGGGACAGCTGGAAACACCATATATTTT.

V usage is TRBV1 and J usage is TRBJ2-5; TRBD2 reflects the table's D call only, with no check against the DNA. TRBV1 is flagged as a pseudogene. This CDR3 has 17 residues. Here the CDR3 reads CTSSQGPRERGEETQYF. The CDR3 coding sequence is TGCACCAGCAGCCAAGGCCCGCGCGAACGGGGGGAGGAGACCCAGTACTTC.

The count of this clone is one. The chain uses TRBV7-2 and TRBJ2-6; 12 bases agree with TRBD1. The CDR3 covers 15 residues. Germline V gene data show CDR1 as SGHTA and CDR2 as FQGNSA. With V trimmed by 11 bases and J by 4 bases, 6 bases remained unmatched. In DNA, the CDR3 is TGTGCCTCCGGGACAGGGGGCTTCGGGGCCAACGTCCTGACTTTC. This codes for CASGTGGFGANVLTF.

This clone is deemed medium-sized. The chain combines TRBV5-4 with TRBJ2-7; TRBD1 aligns across 7 bases. This CDR3 has 13 residues. Germline values: CDR1 SGHNT, CDR2 YYREEE (reference sequence). Trimming at V came to 6 bases and at J to 3 bases, leaving 6 bases not matched to a gene. The CDR3, as DNA: TGTGCCAGCACCGTCCGGGACAGCTACGAGCAGTACTTC. Translation gives CASTVRDSYEQYF. Full variable domain (outside the CDR3, taken from reference TRBV5-4 and TRBJ2-7): ETGVTQSPTHLIKTRGQQVTLRCSSQSGHNTVSWYQQALGQGPQFIFQYYREEENGRGNFPPRFSGLQFPNYSSELNVNALELDDSALYLCASTVRDSYEQYFGPGTRLTVT.

The genes are TRBV19 and TRBJ1-4; TRBD1 matches 10 bases. The ends lost 6 bases at V and 10 bases at J; junction bases unmatched: 8. Germline assignment: CDR1 LNHDA and CDR2 SQIVND (reference sequence). This CDR3 comprises 14 residues. This chain's CDR3 is CASSIGTGVGKLFF. CDR3 bases: TGTGCCAGTAGCATCGGGACAGGGGTAGGAAAACTGTTTTTT.

The chain combines TRBV11-3 with TRBJ2-1; the D gene is possibly TRBD2 (5 bases). The V and J ends lost 1 base and 0 bases respectively, with 10 bases between them. The germline V gene encodes CDR1 SGHNT and CDR2 YENEEA. The CDR3 loop spans 16 amino acids. Here the CDR3 DNA reads TGTGCCAGCAGCTTAGGAGCGGATAGCTCCTACAATGAGCAGTTCTTC. Its protein is CASSLGADSSYNEQFF.

V gene TRBV9 combines with J gene TRBJ2-1; 10 nucleotides align to TRBD1. This CDR3 contains 15 residues. CDR1 and CDR2 (germline): SGDLS, YYNGEE. With V trimmed by 4 bases and J by 8 bases, 9 bases remained unmatched. The CDR3 nucleotides are TGTGCCAGCAGCCTGACAGGGGGCAGGATAGATGAGCAGTTCTTC. This translates into CASSLTGGRIDEQFF.

The gene calls are TRBV7-2 and TRBJ1-4; TRBD1 matches at 10 bases. Looked up from germline, CDR1 is SGHTA and CDR2 is FQGNSA. Trimming at V came to 3 bases and at J to 5 bases, leaving 6 bases not matched to a gene. The CDR3 totals 16 residues. This chain's CDR3 is CASSFRQGAPNEKLFF. The CDR3 bases are TGTGCCAGCAGCTTTCGACAGGGGGCCCCCAATGAAAAACTGTTTTTT.

The chain couples TRBV11-3 to TRBJ1-3; D unclear. CDR1 and CDR2 from the germline V gene are SGHNT and YENEEA. The V and J ends lost 4 bases and 2 bases respectively, with 6 bases between them. The CDR3 sequence is 13 residues long. The CDR3 DNA sequence: TGTGCCAGCAGCTCCGGGGCTGGAAACACCATATATTTT. Amino acids: CASSSGAGNTIYF.

This chain uses TRBV7-2 with TRBJ2-1; perhaps TRBD2 as D (6 bases). V was cut by 1 base and J by 5 bases, with 12 bases left in between. The CDR3 sequence is 15 residues long. Per germline, CDR1 SGHTA and CDR2 FQGNSA. CDR3: CASSLGLARDNEQFF. DNA for the CDR3: TGTGCCAGCAGCTTAGGTCTAGCGAGGGACAATGAGCAGTTCTTC.

The chain couples TRBV30 to TRBJ1-6; 9 bases align to TRBD1. Germline-derived CDR1 and CDR2 are GTSNPN and SVGIG (reference sequence). The CDR3 loop spans 14 amino acids. The V segment lost 2 bases and the J segment 9 bases; nucleotides outside the gene matches: 5. DNA of the CDR3: TGTGCCTGGAGTCTTACAGGGGGCGTTTCACCCCTCCACTTT. Amino acids: CAWSLTGGVSPLHF.

V is TRBV6-5 and J is TRBJ1-1; no firm D call. The V gene's germline CDR1 is MNHEY and CDR2 SVGAGI. Trimming removed 2 bases from V and 6 bases from J, with 16 bases in between. The CDR3 contains 15 residues. CDR3 bases: TGTGCCAGCAGTTACCCTATTTTGGAGCCGGCTGAAGCTTTCTTT. It encodes CASSYPILEPAEAFF.

V is TRBV5-1 and J is TRBJ2-5; 11 bases align to TRBD2. The CDR3 contains 15 residues. Germline V gene data show CDR1 as SGHRS and CDR2 as YFSETQ. After removal of 4 bases from V and 5 bases from J, the junction contained 7 bases not matched to a gene. The CDR3 sequence is CASSDARTSGETQYF. As DNA, the CDR3 is TGCGCCAGCAGCGACGCTCGGACTAGCGGGGAGACCCAGTACTTC.